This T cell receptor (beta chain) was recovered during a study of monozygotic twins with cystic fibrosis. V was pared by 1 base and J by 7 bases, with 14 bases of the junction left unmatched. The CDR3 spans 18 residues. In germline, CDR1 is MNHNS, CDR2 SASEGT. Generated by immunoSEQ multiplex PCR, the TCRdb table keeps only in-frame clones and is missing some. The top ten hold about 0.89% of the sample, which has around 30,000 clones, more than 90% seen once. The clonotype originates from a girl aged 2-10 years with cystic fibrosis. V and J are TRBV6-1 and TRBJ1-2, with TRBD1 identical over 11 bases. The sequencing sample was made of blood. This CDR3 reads CASSEVYTLPGQGGGYTF. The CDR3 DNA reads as TGTGCCAGCAGTGAAGTATATACTCTTCCGGGACAGGGGGGTGGCTACACCTTC.